The present T cell receptor beta chain was sequenced within a study of cytomegalovirus exposure and HLA in healthy donors. Study-wide background: As released early, the data held about 85 million unique TCRs from HLA-typed donors. Study results and limitations: The study assumed roughly uniform donor sequencing depth for presence/absence analyses. Highest at DRB1 and lowest at HLA-C, TCR association rates differed among HLA loci in a later analysis.

The germline V gene encodes CDR1 SGHDT and CDR2 YYEEEE. This CDR3 is 14 amino acids long. The V and J ends lost 4 bases and 3 bases respectively, with 12 bases between them. As to this clone: Its antigen is not identified.

The PCR contained 60 Vbeta and 13 Jbeta primers. Authors' processing steps: Unique TCR beta chains totaled roughly 80 million in a later count, with 8.5 million to 12 million of them shared. Only in-frame clones appear in the TCRdb table, and some are missing; sequencing was by immunoSEQ multiplex PCR. Clone size and V and J calls were adopted from that table, with D and trimming inferred from the DNA. The sample records more than 80,000 clones, roughly 64% being singletons. The chain recombines TRBV5-6 with TRBJ2-3; D remains unclear. The sequence derives from a woman aged 35 to 49 in good health and CMV-seropositive. Sequenced: PBMCs. The CDR3 DNA sequence: TGTGCCAGCAGCGAGCCGTTGGTTACAGATACGCAGTATTTT. Translated: CASSEPLVTDTQYF.